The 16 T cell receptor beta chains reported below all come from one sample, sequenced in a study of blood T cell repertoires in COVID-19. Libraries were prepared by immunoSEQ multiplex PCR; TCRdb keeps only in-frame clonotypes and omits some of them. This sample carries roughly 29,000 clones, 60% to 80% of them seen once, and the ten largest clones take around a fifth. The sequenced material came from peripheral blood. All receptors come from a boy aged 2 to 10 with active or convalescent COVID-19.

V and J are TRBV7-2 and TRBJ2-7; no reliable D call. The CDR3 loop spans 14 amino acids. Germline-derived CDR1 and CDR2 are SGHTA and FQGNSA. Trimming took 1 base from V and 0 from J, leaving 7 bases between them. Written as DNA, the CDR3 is TGTGCCAGCAGCTTAGTCCCAGGCTCCTACGAGCAGTACTTC. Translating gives CASSLVPGSYEQYF.

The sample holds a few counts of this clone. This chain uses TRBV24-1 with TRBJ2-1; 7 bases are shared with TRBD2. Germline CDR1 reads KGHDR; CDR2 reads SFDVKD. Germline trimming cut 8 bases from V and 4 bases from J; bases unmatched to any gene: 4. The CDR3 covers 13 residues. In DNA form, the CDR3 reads TGTGCCACCAACGCGGGGGTATACAATGAGCAGTTCTTC. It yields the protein CATNAGVYNEQFF.

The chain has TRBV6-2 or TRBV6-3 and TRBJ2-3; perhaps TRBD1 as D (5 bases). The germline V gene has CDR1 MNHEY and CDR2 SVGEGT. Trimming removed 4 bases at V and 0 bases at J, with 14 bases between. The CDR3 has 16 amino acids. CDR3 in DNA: TGTGCCAGCAGTTTAGGACACCCGACTAGCACAGATACGCAGTATTTT. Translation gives CASSLGHPTSTDTQYF.

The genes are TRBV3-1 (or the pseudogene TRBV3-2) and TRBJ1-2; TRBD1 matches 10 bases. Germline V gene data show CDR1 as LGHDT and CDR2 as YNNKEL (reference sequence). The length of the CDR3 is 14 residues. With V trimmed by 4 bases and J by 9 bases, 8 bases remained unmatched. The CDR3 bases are TGTGCCAGCAGCCGTACGACAGGGGGCGCGAGCTACACCTTC. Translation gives CASSRTTGGASYTF.

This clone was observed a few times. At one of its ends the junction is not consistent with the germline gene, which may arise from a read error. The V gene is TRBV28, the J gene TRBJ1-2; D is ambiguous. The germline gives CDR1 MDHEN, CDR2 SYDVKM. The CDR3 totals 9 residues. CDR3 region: CASSLIPSF. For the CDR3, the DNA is TGTGCCAGCAGTTTAATCCCCAGCTTC.

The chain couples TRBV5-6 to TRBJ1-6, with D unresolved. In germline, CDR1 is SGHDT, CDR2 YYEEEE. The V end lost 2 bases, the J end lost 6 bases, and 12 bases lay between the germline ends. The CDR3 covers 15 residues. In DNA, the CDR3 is TGTGCCAGCAGCTTAATGGGGAGGATTAATTCACCCCTCCACTTT. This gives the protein CASSLMGRINSPLHF.

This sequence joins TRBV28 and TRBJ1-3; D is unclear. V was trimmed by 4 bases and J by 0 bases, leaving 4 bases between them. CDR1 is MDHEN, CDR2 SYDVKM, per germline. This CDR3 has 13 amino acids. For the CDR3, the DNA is TGTGCCAGCAGTTGGGCCTCTGGAAACACCATATATTTT. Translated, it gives CASSWASGNTIYF.

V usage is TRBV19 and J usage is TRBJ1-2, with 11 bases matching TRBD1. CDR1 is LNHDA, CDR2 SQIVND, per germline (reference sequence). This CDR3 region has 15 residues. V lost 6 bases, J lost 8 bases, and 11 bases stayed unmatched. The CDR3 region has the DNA TGTGCCAGTAGCCACCCTCTATGGACAGGGGGCGGCTACACCTTC. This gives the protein CASSHPLWTGGGYTF.

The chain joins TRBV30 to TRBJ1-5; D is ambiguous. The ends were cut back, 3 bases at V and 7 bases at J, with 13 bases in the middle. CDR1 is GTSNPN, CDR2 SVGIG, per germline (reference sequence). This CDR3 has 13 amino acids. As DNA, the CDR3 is TGTGCCTGGAGCCTAAGCTTAGAACAGCCCCAGCATTTT. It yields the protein CAWSLSLEQPQHF.

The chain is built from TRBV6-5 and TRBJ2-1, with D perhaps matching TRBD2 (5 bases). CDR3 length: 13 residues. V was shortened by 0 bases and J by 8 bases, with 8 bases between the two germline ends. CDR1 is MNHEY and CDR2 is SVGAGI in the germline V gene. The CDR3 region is CASSYSRGYEQFF. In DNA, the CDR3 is TGTGCCAGCAGTTACTCTCGGGGTTATGAGCAGTTCTTC.

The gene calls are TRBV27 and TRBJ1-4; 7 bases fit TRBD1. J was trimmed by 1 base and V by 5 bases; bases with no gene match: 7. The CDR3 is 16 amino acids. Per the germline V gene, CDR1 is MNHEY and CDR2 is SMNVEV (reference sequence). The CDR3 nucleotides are TGTGCCAGCAGTCGGGGGCAGGGGGAAACTAATGAAAAACTGTTTTTT. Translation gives CASSRGQGETNEKLFF.

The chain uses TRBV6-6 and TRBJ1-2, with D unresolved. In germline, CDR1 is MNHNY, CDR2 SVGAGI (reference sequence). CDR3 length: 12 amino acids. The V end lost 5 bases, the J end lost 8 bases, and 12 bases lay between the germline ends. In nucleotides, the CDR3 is TGTGCCAGCAGTGTCGGCGGCAGCGGCTACACCTTC. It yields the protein CASSVGGSGYTF.

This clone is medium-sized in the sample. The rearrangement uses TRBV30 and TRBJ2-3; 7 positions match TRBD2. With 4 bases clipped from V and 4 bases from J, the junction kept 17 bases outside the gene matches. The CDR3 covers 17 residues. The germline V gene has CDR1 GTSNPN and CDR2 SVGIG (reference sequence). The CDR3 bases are TGTGCCTGGACTCTTGGGCGGGAGAAACGGAAAGCAGATACGCAGTATTTT. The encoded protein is CAWTLGREKRKADTQYF.

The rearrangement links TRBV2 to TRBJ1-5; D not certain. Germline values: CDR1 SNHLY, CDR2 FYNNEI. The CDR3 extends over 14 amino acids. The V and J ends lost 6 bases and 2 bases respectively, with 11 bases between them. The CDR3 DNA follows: TGTGCCAGCAGCCAGAGTCGGGGCAATCAGCCCCAGCATTTT. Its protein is CASSQSRGNQPQHF.

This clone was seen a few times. The CDR3 loop is CSGDRGQKNTEAFF. CDR3 nucleotide sequence: TGCAGCGGCGACAGGGGGCAAAAGAACACTGAAGCTTTCTTT. The chain uses TRBV29-1 and TRBJ1-1, with 10 bases aligning to TRBD1. Germline trimming cut 7 bases from V and 1 base from J; bases unmatched to any gene: 6. In germline, CDR1 is SQVTM, CDR2 ANQGSEA. This CDR3 contains 14 residues. The full variable domain, with the rest looked up from reference TRBV29-1 and TRBJ1-1, is SAVISQKPSRDICQRGTSLTIQCQVDSQVTMMFWYRQQPGQSLTLIATANQGSEATYESGFVIDKFPISRPNLTFSTLTVSNMSPEDSSIYLCSGDRGQKNTEAFFGQGTRLTVV.

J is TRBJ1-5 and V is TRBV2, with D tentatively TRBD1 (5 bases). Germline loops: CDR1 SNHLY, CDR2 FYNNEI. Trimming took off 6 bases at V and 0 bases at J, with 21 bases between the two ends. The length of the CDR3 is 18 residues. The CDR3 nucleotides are TGTGCCAGCAGACCGGGACTTTCCGGACCTAATAGCAATCAGCCCCAGCATTTT. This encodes CASRPGLSGPNSNQPQHF. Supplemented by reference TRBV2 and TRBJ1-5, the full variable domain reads EPEVTQTPSHQVTQMGQEVILRCVPISNHLYFYWYRQILGQKVEFLVSFYNNEISEKSEIFDDQFSVERPDGSNFTLKIRSTKLEDSAMYFCASRPGLSGPNSNQPQHFGDGTRLSIL.